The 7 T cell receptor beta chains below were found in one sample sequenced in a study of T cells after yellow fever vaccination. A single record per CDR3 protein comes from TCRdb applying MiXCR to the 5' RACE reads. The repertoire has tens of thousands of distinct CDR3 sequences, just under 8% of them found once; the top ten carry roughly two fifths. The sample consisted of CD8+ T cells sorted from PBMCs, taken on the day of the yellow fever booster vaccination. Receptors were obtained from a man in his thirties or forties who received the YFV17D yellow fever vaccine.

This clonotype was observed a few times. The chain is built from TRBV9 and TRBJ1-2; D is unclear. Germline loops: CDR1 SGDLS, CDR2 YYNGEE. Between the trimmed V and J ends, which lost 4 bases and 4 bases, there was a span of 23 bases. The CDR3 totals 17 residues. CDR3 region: CASSHPSGIGKSYGYTF. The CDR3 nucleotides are TGTGCCAGCAGCCATCCCTCCGGGATCGGAAAAAGCTATGGCTACACCTTC.

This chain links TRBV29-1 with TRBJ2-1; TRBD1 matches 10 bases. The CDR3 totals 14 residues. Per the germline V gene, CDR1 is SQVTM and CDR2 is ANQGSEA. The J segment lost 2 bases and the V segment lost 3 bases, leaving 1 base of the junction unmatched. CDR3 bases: TGCAGCGTTGACGGACAGGGGGCCTACAATGAGCAGTTCTTC. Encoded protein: CSVDGQGAYNEQFF.

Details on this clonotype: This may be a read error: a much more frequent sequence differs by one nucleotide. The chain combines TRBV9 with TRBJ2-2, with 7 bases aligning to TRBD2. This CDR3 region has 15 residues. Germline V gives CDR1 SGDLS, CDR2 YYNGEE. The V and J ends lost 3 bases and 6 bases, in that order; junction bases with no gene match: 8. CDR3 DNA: TGTGCCAGCAGCGCGGGGGGTTTTGGCGCCGGGGAGCTGTTTTTT. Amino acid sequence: CASSAGGFGAGELFF.

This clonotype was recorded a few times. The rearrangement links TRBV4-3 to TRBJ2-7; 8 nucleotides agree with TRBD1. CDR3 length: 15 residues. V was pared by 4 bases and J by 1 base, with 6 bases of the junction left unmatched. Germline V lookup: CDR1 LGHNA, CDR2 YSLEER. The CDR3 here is CASSPSDRVSYEQYF. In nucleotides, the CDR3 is TGCGCCAGCAGCCCCTCGGACAGGGTGTCCTACGAGCAGTACTTC.

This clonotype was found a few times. The CDR3 here is CASSLTSPYEQYF. The CDR3 DNA reads TGTGCCAGCAGTTTAACTTCACCCTACGAGCAGTACTTC. V usage is TRBV27 and J usage is TRBJ2-7; unclear D gene. The CDR3 loop spans 13 amino acids. Trimming removed 2 bases at V and 2 bases at J, with 7 bases between. Germline loops: CDR1 MNHEY, CDR2 SMNVEV (reference sequence).

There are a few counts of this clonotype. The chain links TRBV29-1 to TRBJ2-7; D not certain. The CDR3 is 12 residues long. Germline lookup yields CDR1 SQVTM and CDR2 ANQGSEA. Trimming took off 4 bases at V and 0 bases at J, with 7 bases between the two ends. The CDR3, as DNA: TGCAGCGTTGGCCGGAGCTCCTACGAGCAGTACTTC. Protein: CSVGRSSYEQYF.

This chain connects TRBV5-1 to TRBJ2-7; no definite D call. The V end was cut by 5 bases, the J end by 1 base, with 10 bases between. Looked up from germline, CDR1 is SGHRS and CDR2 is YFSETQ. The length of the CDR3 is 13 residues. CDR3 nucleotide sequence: TGCGCCAGCAGTTCCCCGGAGTCCTACGAGCAGTACTTC. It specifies CASSSPESYEQYF.